Listed here are 23 T cell receptor beta chains from one sample, sequenced in a study of blood T cell repertoires in COVID-19. The assay was immunoSEQ multiplex PCR, and TCRdb's table has in-frame clones only and misses some. Among about 100,000 clones listed, 80% to 95% were seen once. The specimen sequenced was peripheral blood. The receptor source for this set is a woman aged 45-60 years with COVID-19, enrolled during active disease.

The chain joins TRBV27 to TRBJ1-5, with D possibly being TRBD1 (5 bases). Germline V gene lookup returns CDR1 MNHEY and CDR2 SMNVEV (reference sequence). Trimming cost V 6 bases and J 6 bases, with 21 bases left between them. The CDR3 is 16 amino acids. This CDR3 reads CASRRRPGIPRQPQHF. CDR3 DNA: TGTGCCAGCAGGCGACGACCAGGGATTCCGCGTCAGCCCCAGCATTTT.

This chain joins TRBV12-3 or TRBV12-4 and TRBJ1-2; D gene ambiguous. The CDR3 has 13 residues. Deletions cut 5 bases from V and 4 bases from J, with 11 bases between. The CDR3 is CASSLVSFYGYTF. In DNA, the CDR3 is TGTGCCAGCAGTCTCGTCTCTTTCTATGGCTACACCTTC.

The rearrangement links TRBV7-8 to TRBJ1-2; 9 positions agree with TRBD1. CDR3 length: 16 residues. Trimming removed 4 bases from V and 8 bases from J; junction bases left unmatched: 14. Germline CDR1 reads SGHVS; CDR2 reads FQNEAQ. In DNA form, the CDR3 reads TGTGCCAGCAGCTCACGACAGGGGGAGGTCCCCTTCGGCTACACCTTC. Encoded protein: CASSSRQGEVPFGYTF.

The genes are TRBV4-2 and TRBJ2-3, with D unclear. Trimming removed 1 base at V and 2 bases at J, with 19 bases between. The CDR3 runs 18 residues. Germline V gives CDR1 LGHNA, CDR2 YNFKEQ. This CDR3 reads CASSQGAYGFSNTDTQYF. CDR3 DNA sequence: TGTGCCAGCAGCCAAGGGGCATATGGGTTTTCTAACACAGATACGCAGTATTTT.

The CDR3 loop is CAWSVILNTEAFF. For the CDR3, the DNA is TGTGCCTGGAGTGTAATCTTGAACACTGAAGCTTTCTTT. V gene TRBV30 combines with J gene TRBJ1-1; D uncertain. The germline gives CDR1 GTSNPN, CDR2 SVGIG (reference sequence). The V end lost 0 bases, the J end lost 0 bases, and 5 bases lay between the germline ends. The CDR3 length is 13 residues.

The chain combines TRBV7-6 with TRBJ2-1, with TRBD2 matching 7 bases. V shed 3 bases and J 10 bases; nucleotides not matched to a gene: 9. The CDR3 is made up of 14 amino acids. Germline loops: CDR1 SGHVS, CDR2 FNYEAQ. CDR3 amino acids: CASSFPERREEQFF. CDR3 coding DNA: TGTGCCAGCAGCTTTCCGGAGCGGCGGGAGGAGCAGTTCTTC.

V and J are TRBV10-1 and TRBJ2-5; 8 nucleotides match TRBD1. This CDR3 is built from 15 residues. V shed 5 bases and J 4 bases; nucleotides not matched to a gene: 9. Germline loops: CDR1 WNHNN, CDR2 SYGVQD (reference sequence). In DNA form, the CDR3 reads TGCGCCAGCAGTCCCTTCAGGGGGCAAGGAGAGACCCAGTACTTC. Protein: CASSPFRGQGETQYF.

A note on this clone: Additional DNA sequences in this sample encode the identical CDR3. V is TRBV12-3 or TRBV12-4 and J is TRBJ1-2, with 8 bases matching TRBD1. The V segment lost 6 bases and the J segment 8 bases; nucleotides outside the gene matches: 8. CDR3 size: 13 residues. CDR3 bases: TGTGCCAGCAGCCGGGGACAGGCCGGAGGCTACACCTTC. Encoded protein: CASSRGQAGGYTF.

The rearrangement links TRBV2 to TRBJ1-5; 7 nucleotides agree with TRBD1. The trim removed 5 bases at V and 5 bases at J, leaving 12 bases unmatched. CDR3 size: 16 residues. Germline V gene lookup returns CDR1 SNHLY and CDR2 FYNNEI. Here the CDR3 DNA reads TGTGCCAGCAGTACAGTTAGGGGGCCCGGCTATCAGCCCCAGCATTTT. It encodes CASSTVRGPGYQPQHF.

As DNA, the CDR3 is TGTGCCAGCAGTTTATGGACAGGGACCGGTGGCTACACCTTC. This translates into CASSLWTGTGGYTF. This chain joins TRBV27 and TRBJ1-2; 8 nucleotides line up with TRBD1. V shed 1 base and J 7 bases; nucleotides not matched to a gene: 5. The CDR3 has 14 residues. Germline CDR1 MNHEY, CDR2 SMNVEV (reference sequence).

V gene TRBV28 combines with J gene TRBJ2-7; possible D gene TRBD1, 5 bases. The germline gives CDR1 MDHEN, CDR2 SYDVKM. With 6 bases removed from V and 4 bases from J, the gap between germline ends came to 16 bases. This CDR3 spans 14 amino acids. CDR3 nucleotide sequence: TGTGCCAGCAGGGAAGGACATACCGGGTACGAGCAGTACTTC. Translation: CASREGHTGYEQYF.

The rearrangement links TRBV30 to TRBJ1-2; no definite D call. V lost 3 bases, J lost 8 bases, and 7 bases lay in between. The CDR3 is 10 residues long. The germline CDR1 and CDR2 sequences are GTSNPN and SVGIG (reference sequence). CDR3 DNA: TGTGCCTGGAGGCACAACGGCTACACCTTC. Amino acids: CAWRHNGYTF.

The rearrangement joins TRBV19 to TRBJ1-5, with 7 bases lining up with TRBD1. This CDR3 spans 14 amino acids. Looked up from germline, CDR1 is LNHDA and CDR2 is SQIVND (reference sequence). The J segment lost 4 bases and the V segment lost 6 bases, leaving 6 bases of the junction unmatched. CDR3 nucleotide sequence: TGTGCCAGTAGCCAGACAGGGAAGAATCAGCCCCAGCATTTT. It encodes CASSQTGKNQPQHF.

This clone was recorded once. The chain has TRBV5-6 and TRBJ2-6, with 8 bases aligning to TRBD2. CDR1 is SGHDT and CDR2 is YYEEEE in the germline V gene. The CDR3 length is 16 residues. J lost 3 bases, V lost 3 bases, and 5 bases had no gene match. The CDR3 nucleotides are TGTGCCAGCAGCTGGGGACTAGTCGGTGGGGCCAACGTCCTGACTTTC. As protein: CASSWGLVGGANVLTF.

This chain connects TRBV28 to TRBJ1-1; 8 nucleotides align to TRBD1. This CDR3 region has 14 residues. V was pared by 3 bases and J by 5 bases, with 5 bases of the junction left unmatched. Germline V gives CDR1 MDHEN, CDR2 SYDVKM. The CDR3 loop is CASSLDREVTEAFF. The CDR3 coding sequence is TGTGCCAGCAGTTTGGACAGGGAGGTTACTGAAGCTTTCTTT.

The genes are TRBV5-1 and TRBJ1-1, with TRBD1 matching over 10 bases. Germline V gene data show CDR1 as SGHRS and CDR2 as YFSETQ. This CDR3 contains 16 residues. The V and J ends lost 0 bases and 5 bases, in that order; junction bases with no gene match: 7. CDR3 DNA sequence: TGCGCCAGCAGCTTGGGAGCGACAGGGGGCTGGACTGAAGCTTTCTTT. Translated, it gives CASSLGATGGWTEAFF.

This chain joins TRBV9 and TRBJ2-1; D unresolved. CDR1 and CDR2 (germline): SGDLS, YYNGEE. V was trimmed by 4 bases and J by 8 bases, leaving 22 bases between them. This CDR3 region has 16 residues. The CDR3 sequence is CASSSGLLLRFDEQFF. The CDR3 coding sequence is TGTGCCAGCAGCTCCGGTCTGTTACTCAGGTTCGATGAGCAGTTCTTC.

The genes are TRBV2 and TRBJ1-1; 7 nucleotides align to TRBD1. Trimming cost V 1 base and J 5 bases; bases outside gene matches: 10. The CDR3 runs 16 residues. In germline, CDR1 is SNHLY, CDR2 FYNNEI. The CDR3 loop is CASSEGRGGWGTEAFF. The CDR3 DNA is TGTGCCAGCAGTGAAGGGAGAGGGGGCTGGGGAACTGAAGCTTTCTTT. Full variable domain (remainder filled in from reference TRBV2 and TRBJ1-1): EPEVTQTPSHQVTQMGQEVILRCVPISNHLYFYWYRQILGQKVEFLVSFYNNEISEKSEIFDDQFSVERPDGSNFTLKIRSTKLEDSAMYFCASSEGRGGWGTEAFFGQGTRLTVV.

The genes are TRBV29-1 and TRBJ1-3, with D hard to call. Deletions cut 4 bases from V and 1 base from J, with 8 bases between. The germline V gene encodes CDR1 SQVTM and CDR2 ANQGSEA. The CDR3 contains 13 residues. The CDR3: CSVGQSSGNTIYF. CDR3 DNA: TGCAGCGTTGGCCAGTCTTCTGGAAACACCATATATTTT.

The V call is TRBV6-4, the J call TRBJ1-2; D is uncertain. V was trimmed by 7 bases and J by 8 bases, leaving 14 bases between them. Germline V gene sequence: CDR1 MRHNA, CDR2 SNTAGT. This CDR3 region has 12 residues. The CDR3 sequence is CASMAHGGGYTF. The CDR3 nucleotides are TGTGCCAGCATGGCCCATGGTGGCGGCTACACCTTC.

The chain links TRBV10-2 to TRBJ2-7; 8 positions match TRBD2. Germline V gene sequence: CDR1 WSHSY, CDR2 SAAADI. The CDR3 has 15 amino acids. The V gene end was trimmed by 4 bases and the J gene end by 6 bases; junction bases not matched to a gene: 11. The CDR3 protein is CASSASGGLSGEQYV. The CDR3 nucleotides read TGCGCCAGCAGTGCCAGCGGGGGCCTCTCGGGCGAGCAGTACGTC.

The J gene is TRBJ1-5, the V gene TRBV6-1; D is perhaps TRBD1 (5 bases). V was shortened by 1 base and J by 0 bases, with 10 bases between the two germline ends. The CDR3 consists of 16 residues. CDR1 and CDR2 from the germline V gene are MNHNS and SASEGT. The CDR3 region is CASSEVRGYSNQPQHF. In nucleotides, the CDR3 is TGTGCCAGCAGTGAAGTTAGGGGCTATAGCAATCAGCCCCAGCATTTT.

The chain recombines TRBV4-1 with TRBJ2-1; 7 positions agree with TRBD2. CDR1 is MGHRA, CDR2 YSYEKL, per germline. CDR3 length: 13 amino acids. Trimming cost V 5 bases and J 8 bases; bases outside gene matches: 6. CDR3 DNA sequence: TGCGCCAGCAGCTGGGGAGGGATCTATGAGCAGTTCTTC. Translation gives CASSWGGIYEQFF.